The 15 T cell receptor beta chains below were found in one sample sequenced in a study of CD8 T cells in Susac syndrome. An amount of RNA that ranged from roughly 0.5 to 1 ug was reverse transcribed with random hexamers. TCRdb recomputed calls from the immunoSEQ multiplex PCR reads with MiXCR, one row per CDR3 protein. The sample carries about 190,000 distinct CDR3 sequences, 90% to 95% recorded once. The specimen sequenced was CD4+ T cells from PBMCs. The receptors originated from a human donor with Susac syndrome.

V and J are TRBV14 and TRBJ1-2; D gene uncertain. Trimming took 1 base from V and 1 from J, leaving 13 bases between them. The germline V gene encodes CDR1 SGHDN and CDR2 FVKESK. The CDR3 loop spans 16 amino acids. The DNA for the CDR3 is TGTGCCAGCAGCCAAGTCGCGGGAGCTTTTAACTATGGCTACACCTTC. Translation: CASSQVAGAFNYGYTF.

This chain joins TRBV4-1 and TRBJ2-3; D not certain. This CDR3 is 13 amino acids long. The germline V gene encodes CDR1 MGHRA and CDR2 YSYEKL. V was shortened by 3 bases and J by 3 bases, with 7 bases between the two germline ends. The CDR3 spells CASSHPGTDTQYF. The DNA of the CDR3 is TGCGCCAGCAGCCACCCAGGAACAGATACGCAGTATTTT.

V usage is TRBV3-1 and J usage is TRBJ1-2; D may be TRBD1 (5 bases). The CDR3 is made up of 14 amino acids. V was trimmed by 6 bases and J by 3 bases, leaving 14 bases between them. Germline V lookup: CDR1 LGHDT, CDR2 YNNKEL (reference sequence). CDR3: CASRSRDQDYGYTF. The CDR3 DNA follows: TGTGCCAGCAGGAGTCGGGACCAAGACTATGGCTACACCTTC.

CDR3 amino acids: CASSPQGFSSYGYTF. DNA for the CDR3: TGTGCCAGCAGCCCGCAGGGGTTCTCTAGTTATGGCTACACCTTC. V usage is TRBV3-1 and J usage is TRBJ1-2; maybe TRBD1 (6 bases). The CDR3 covers 15 residues. Germline values: CDR1 LGHDT, CDR2 YNNKEL (reference sequence). The V and J ends lost 4 bases and 5 bases respectively, with 17 bases between them.

The chain links TRBV7-2 to TRBJ1-2; D remains ambiguous. V was clipped by 2 bases and J by 4 bases, with 11 bases between them. Germline CDR1 is SGHTA and CDR2 is FQGNSA. The CDR3 length is 14 residues. CDR3 bases: TGTGCCAGCAGCTTACAAGACGGATTCTATGGCTACACCTTC. It translates to CASSLQDGFYGYTF. Full variable domain (remainder filled in from reference TRBV7-2 and TRBJ1-2): GAGVSQSPSNKVTEKGKDVELRCDPISGHTALYWYRQSLGQGLEFLIYFQGNSAPDKSGLPSDRFSAERTGGSVSTLTIQRTQQEDSAVYLCASSLQDGFYGYTFGSGTRLTVV.

V gene TRBV5-4 combines with J gene TRBJ2-2, with D possibly being TRBD1 or TRBD2 (5 bases each). There are 16 residues in the CDR3. Germline V gives CDR1 SGHNT, CDR2 YYREEE (reference sequence). Between the trimmed V and J ends, which lost 4 bases and 2 bases, there was a span of 15 bases. CDR3 DNA sequence: TGTGCCAGCAGCGAAACGGGGCTCTCTAACACCGGGGAGCTGTTTTTT. It codes for CASSETGLSNTGELFF.

The chain combines TRBV20-1 with TRBJ2-1, with no clear D. Trimming took off 2 bases at V and 15 bases at J, with 20 bases between the two ends. The CDR3 runs 13 residues. The germline CDR1 and CDR2 sequences are DFQATT and SNEGSKA (reference sequence). DNA for the CDR3: TGCAGTGCTAGAACCAACCCATCGCGTTTGCCGTTCTTC. It codes for CSARTNPSRLPFF.

This clonotype was seen a single time. The chain employs TRBV30 and TRBJ2-4, with unresolved D. The CDR3 is made up of 18 amino acids. Looked up from germline, CDR1 is GTSNPN and CDR2 is SVGIG (reference sequence). The V end was cut by 4 bases, the J end by 1 base, with 23 bases between. The CDR3 loop is CAWMVKTYKSGAKNIQYF. CDR3 bases: TGTGCCTGGATGGTAAAGACATACAAAAGTGGGGCCAAAAACATTCAGTACTTC. The full variable domain, in which reference TRBV30 and TRBJ2-4 provide the parts outside the CDR3, is SQTIHQWPATLVQPVGSPLSLECTVEGTSNPNLYWYRQAAGRGLQLLFYSVGIGQISSEVPQNLSASRPQDRQFILSSKKLLLSDSGFYLCAWMVKTYKSGAKNIQYFGAGTRLSVL.

The DNA for the CDR3 is TGCGCCAGCAGTGGATGGGGGGTTGACACTGAAGCTTTCTTT. Protein: CASSGWGVDTEAFF. The chain joins TRBV10-2 to TRBJ1-1; weak D call: TRBD1 (5 bases). V dropped 4 bases and J dropped 3 bases, with 12 bases sitting between them. The germline V gene encodes CDR1 WSHSY and CDR2 SAAADI. The CDR3 length is 14 residues.

The rearrangement joins TRBV27 to TRBJ1-2; D gene uncertain. Trimming pared 6 bases from V and 4 bases from J, leaving 18 bases between. The CDR3 spans 15 residues. The germline V gene encodes CDR1 MNHEY and CDR2 SMNVEV (reference sequence). The CDR3 spells CASSSRSGVGYGYTF. The DNA for the CDR3 is TGTGCCAGCAGCTCCCGGTCTGGGGTAGGCTATGGCTACACCTTC.

The rearrangement joins TRBV29-1 to TRBJ1-4; tentative D call: TRBD1 (6 bases). Germline-derived CDR1 and CDR2 are SQVTM and ANQGSEA. This CDR3 spans 15 amino acids. V was trimmed by 0 bases and J by 10 bases, leaving 18 bases between them. CDR3 residues: CSVEDGRGQSGKLFF. CDR3 nucleotides: TGCAGCGTTGAAGATGGGCGGGGGCAAAGTGGAAAACTGTTTTTT.

The chain carries TRBV4-2 and TRBJ2-7, with 7 bases that match TRBD1. This CDR3 comprises 16 residues. Germline loops: CDR1 LGHNA, CDR2 YNFKEQ. The junction had 9 bases not matched to a gene; V was cut back by 4 bases and J by 0 bases. CDR3 sequence (DNA): TGTGCCAGCAGCCGGTTCCGGGACAGTCTCTCCTACGAGCAGTACTTC. Its translation: CASSRFRDSLSYEQYF.

V is TRBV5-1 and J is TRBJ2-2; D is perhaps TRBD1 (5 bases). This CDR3 is 15 amino acids long. The ends were cut back, 0 bases at V and 5 bases at J, with 11 bases in the middle. Germline lookup yields CDR1 SGHRS and CDR2 YFSETQ. CDR3 loop: CASSLEAGNTGELFF. The CDR3 DNA follows: TGCGCCAGCAGCTTGGAGGCAGGGAATACCGGGGAGCTGTTTTTT.

This clonotype has just one count. This rearrangement joins TRBV9 to TRBJ1-3, with 7 nucleotides matching TRBD1. V was pared by 4 bases and J by 0 bases, with 10 bases of the junction left unmatched. In germline, CDR1 is SGDLS, CDR2 YYNGEE. The CDR3 length is 17 residues. The CDR3 sequence is CASSLGGTAISGNTIYF. The CDR3 bases are TGTGCCAGCAGCCTAGGAGGGACAGCAATCTCTGGAAACACCATATATTTT.

This rearrangement joins TRBV12-3 or TRBV12-4 to TRBJ2-1, with 9 nucleotides matching TRBD2. This CDR3 is built from 14 residues. The V and J ends lost 6 bases and 4 bases, in that order; junction bases with no gene match: 4. The CDR3 protein is CASSVLAGYNEQFF. CDR3 coding DNA: TGTGCCAGCAGCGTTCTAGCGGGATACAATGAGCAGTTCTTC.